A single sample is the source of the 3 T cell receptor beta chains below, sequenced in a study of Ad26.COV2.S vaccination and SARS-CoV-2 variants. TCRdb's copy holds only in-frame clones and misses some; the assay was immunoSEQ multiplex PCR. The table lists roughly 380,000 clones, 80% to 90% of them singletons. Treatment noted: roughly 20 received Ad26.COV2.S at low or high dose, single or two shots; 5 received placebo; per-sample allocation not given. Sampling occurred on day 63 after the first vaccine or placebo injection. Sequencing was performed on peripheral blood, taken in a trial of Ad26.COV2.S vaccine versus placebo. These receptor sequences come from a person between 18 and 65 years old who received the Ad26.COV2.S COVID-19 vaccine or a placebo.

The chain links TRBV4-1 to TRBJ1-2, with 7 nucleotides matching TRBD1. There are 16 residues in the CDR3. V shed 3 bases and J 1 base; nucleotides not matched to a gene: 8. The germline CDR1 and CDR2 sequences are MGHRA and YSYEKL. The CDR3 DNA follows: TGCGCCAGCAGCCACTGGGGGGACAGCGGTAACTATGGCTACACCTTC. The encoded protein is CASSHWGDSGNYGYTF.

The CDR3 sequence is CATSSTGANVLTF. CDR3 nucleotides: TGTGCCACCAGTAGCACAGGGGCCAACGTCCTGACTTTC. The V and J genes are TRBV15 and TRBJ2-6; D not certain. CDR3 size: 13 residues. Germline V gene data show CDR1 as LNHNV and CDR2 as YYDKDF (reference sequence). Trimming removed 6 bases from V and 4 bases from J, with 7 bases in between.

Note on this clone: One junction end disagrees with the germline gene, perhaps due to a read error. The CDR3 DNA reads as TGTGCTAGCAGCTTAAGGGGGGACACTGAAGCTTTCTTT. Translated, it gives CASSLRGDTEAFF. This sequence joins TRBV7-7 and TRBJ1-1; weak D call: TRBD1 (6 bases). The CDR3 has 13 amino acids. Germline lookup yields CDR1 SSHAT and CDR2 FNYEAQ (reference sequence).